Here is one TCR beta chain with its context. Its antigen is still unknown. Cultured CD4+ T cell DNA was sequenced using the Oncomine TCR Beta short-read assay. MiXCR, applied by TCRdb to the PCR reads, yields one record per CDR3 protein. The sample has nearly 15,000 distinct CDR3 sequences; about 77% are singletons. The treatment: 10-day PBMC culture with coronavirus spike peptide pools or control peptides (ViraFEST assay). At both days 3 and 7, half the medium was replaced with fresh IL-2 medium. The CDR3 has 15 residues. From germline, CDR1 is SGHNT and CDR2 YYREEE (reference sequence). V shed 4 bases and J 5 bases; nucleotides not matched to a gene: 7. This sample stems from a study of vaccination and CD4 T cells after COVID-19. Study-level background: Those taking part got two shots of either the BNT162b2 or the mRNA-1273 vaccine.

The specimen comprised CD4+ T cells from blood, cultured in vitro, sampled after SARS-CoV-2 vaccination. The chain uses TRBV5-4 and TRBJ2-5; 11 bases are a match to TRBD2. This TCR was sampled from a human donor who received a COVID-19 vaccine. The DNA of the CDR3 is TGTGCCAGCAGCCGATTGGGACTAGCGGAGGAGACCCAGTACTTC. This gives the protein CASSRLGLAEETQYF.